Described below is a single T cell receptor (beta chain) sequence and its context. The sample belongs to a study of blood T cell repertoires in COVID-19. Study background: Material from acute and convalescent COVID-19 was sourced from the United States, Italy and Spain.

Germline assignment: CDR1 SGHRS and CDR2 YFSETQ. V lost 2 bases, J lost 8 bases, and 8 bases lay in between. The CDR3 totals 12 residues. The assay was immunoSEQ multiplex PCR, and TCRdb's table has in-frame clones only and misses some. Among around 250,000 clones listed, more than 75% were seen once. J is TRBJ2-1 and V is TRBV5-1; no reliable D call. Specimen: PBMCs or T cells enriched from blood (not recorded which). This sequence was found in a woman aged 45-65 years who had recovered from COVID-19. Here the CDR3 reads CASSFIYDEQFF. CDR3 DNA: TGCGCCAGCAGCTTTATATATGATGAGCAGTTCTTC. The whole variable domain, remainder taken from reference TRBV5-1 and TRBJ2-1, is KAGVTQTPRYLIKTRGQQVTLSCSPISGHRSVSWYQQTPGQGLQFLFEYFSETQRNKGNFPGRFSGRQFSNSRSEMNVSTLELGDSALYLCASSFIYDEQFFGPGTRLTVL.